The 32 T cell receptor beta chains below come from one sample, sequenced in a study of blood T cell repertoires in COVID-19. The data were produced by immunoSEQ multiplex PCR, yet TCRdb's version contains in-frame clones alone and is incomplete. The table records some 160,000 clones, roughly 77% of them present only once. The specimen sequenced was peripheral blood. These receptors came from a man aged 55 to 70 with acute or convalescent COVID-19.

This clone showed up just a few times. The chain employs TRBV2 and TRBJ2-5, with 7 positions matching TRBD2. Germline CDR1 SNHLY, CDR2 FYNNEI. V gave up 6 bases and J gave up 1 base; unmatched junction bases: 5. The CDR3 is 14 residues long. The CDR3 loop reads CASRGTTFQETQYF. For the CDR3, the DNA is TGTGCCAGCAGGGGGACTACTTTCCAAGAGACCCAGTACTTC.

This chain uses TRBV3-1 (or the pseudogene TRBV3-2) with TRBJ2-2, with 7 bases that match TRBD2. Germline V lookup: CDR1 LGHDT, CDR2 YNNKEL (reference sequence). Trimming took 4 bases from V and 3 from J; bases not matched to a gene: 5. This CDR3 is 15 amino acids long. The CDR3 protein is CASSRGGYDTGELFF. In nucleotides, the CDR3 is TGTGCCAGCAGCCGGGGGGGGTACGACACCGGGGAGCTGTTTTTT.

The V gene is TRBV11-3, the J gene TRBJ2-1, with a possible D match to TRBD2 (6 bases). The ends were cut back, 5 bases at V and 4 bases at J, with 6 bases in the middle. The CDR3 is 12 residues long. The germline V gene encodes CDR1 SGHNT and CDR2 YENEEA. CDR3 in DNA: TGTGCCAGCAGCGGGGGGTACAATGAGCAGTTCTTC. Translated: CASSGGYNEQFF.

This rearrangement joins TRBV6-5 to TRBJ2-7; no definite D call. The ends were cut back, 2 bases at V and 0 bases at J, with 11 bases in the middle. This CDR3 contains 15 residues. Per germline, CDR1 MNHEY and CDR2 SVGAGI. The CDR3 nucleotides read TGTGCCAGCAGTTACGGGCCAGGATACTCCTACGAGCAGTACTTC. Translation gives CASSYGPGYSYEQYF.

CDR3 region: CATSDPLRGNTGELFF. The DNA of the CDR3 is TGTGCCACCAGTGATCCTCTCAGGGGAAACACCGGGGAGCTGTTTTTT. The chain has TRBV24-1 and TRBJ2-2; maybe TRBD1 (6 bases). The germline V gene has CDR1 KGHDR and CDR2 SFDVKD. The CDR3 contains 16 residues. Trimming cost V 3 bases and J 2 bases, with 12 bases left between them.

V is TRBV7-8 and J is TRBJ1-3, with a possible D match to TRBD1 (5 bases). The CDR3 is made up of 18 amino acids. The germline V gene has CDR1 SGHVS and CDR2 FQNEAQ. V lost 6 bases to trimming and J lost 4 bases, with 25 bases between them. The CDR3, as DNA: TGTGCCAGCAGACTGAAGTGGGGGGTTGGCGTGGGAGGAAACACCATATATTTT. Protein product: CASRLKWGVGVGGNTIYF.

This clone has more than one count but fewer than ten. This sequence joins TRBV7-2 and TRBJ1-1; D is unresolved. V was trimmed by 5 bases and J by 2 bases, leaving 9 bases between them. The CDR3 spans 13 residues. Germline V gene lookup returns CDR1 SGHTA and CDR2 FQGNSA. The chain's CDR3 is CASSRLRNTEAFF. CDR3 sequence (DNA): TGTGCCAGCAGCCGCCTGAGAAACACTGAAGCTTTCTTT.

V usage is TRBV5-1 and J usage is TRBJ1-1; D is possibly TRBD1 (6 bases). From germline, CDR1 is SGHRS and CDR2 YFSETQ. V was clipped by 4 bases and J by 4 bases, with 14 bases between them. The CDR3 totals 14 residues. CDR3 region: CASSGGGDTTEAFF. The CDR3 DNA reads TGCGCCAGCAGCGGAGGGGGGGATACCACTGAAGCTTTCTTT.

The rearrangement uses TRBV5-6 and TRBJ1-4; D might be TRBD1 (6 bases). Germline V lookup: CDR1 SGHDT, CDR2 YYEEEE. The CDR3 runs to 17 residues. Trimming took off 1 base at V and 4 bases at J, with 17 bases between the two ends. The CDR3 loop reads CASSLFSSGANNEKLFF. As DNA, the CDR3 is TGTGCCAGCAGCTTGTTTTCATCAGGGGCGAATAATGAAAAACTGTTTTTT.

J is TRBJ2-7 and V is TRBV28, with 10 bases fitting TRBD1. V shed 7 bases and J 3 bases; nucleotides not matched to a gene: 9. Germline V CDR1 and CDR2: MDHEN, SYDVKM. The CDR3 runs 15 residues. The CDR3 DNA reads TGTGCCAGCACCGACTGGGGGACAGGGGACTACGAGCAGTACTTC. Protein product: CASTDWGTGDYEQYF.

V and J are TRBV7-8 and TRBJ2-1, with 7 bases identical to TRBD1. Germline CDR1 reads SGHVS; CDR2 reads FQNEAQ. The CDR3 extends over 16 amino acids. V shed 5 bases and J 3 bases; nucleotides not matched to a gene: 10. CDR3 sequence reads: CASSEPRAGGYNEQFF. The CDR3, as DNA: TGTGCCAGCAGCGAGCCAAGGGCAGGGGGCTACAATGAGCAGTTCTTC.

The chain has TRBV5-8 and TRBJ1-2, with 8 bases fitting TRBD1. CDR3 length equals 13 residues. Germline V lookup: CDR1 SGHTS, CDR2 YDEGEE. The V and J ends lost 4 bases and 2 bases, in that order; junction bases with no gene match: 1. The CDR3 spells CASSGQGNYGYTF. The CDR3 DNA reads TGTGCCAGCAGCGGACAGGGAAACTATGGCTACACCTTC.

CDR3 DNA sequence: TGTGCCAGCAGCGAGGATGCTGGCAATCAGCCCCAGCATTTT. Encoded protein: CASSEDAGNQPQHF. V gene TRBV2 combines with J gene TRBJ1-5; no reliable D call. Deletions cut 6 bases from V and 2 bases from J, with 11 bases between. This CDR3 has 14 amino acids. Germline lookup yields CDR1 SNHLY and CDR2 FYNNEI. Full variable domain (missing parts from reference TRBV2 and TRBJ1-5): EPEVTQTPSHQVTQMGQEVILRCVPISNHLYFYWYRQILGQKVEFLVSFYNNEISEKSEIFDDQFSVERPDGSNFTLKIRSTKLEDSAMYFCASSEDAGNQPQHFGDGTRLSIL.

This chain links TRBV6-5 with TRBJ1-6; D perhaps matches TRBD1 (5 bases). Trimming cost V 6 bases and J 11 bases, with 17 bases left between them. The CDR3 length is 14 residues. The germline V gene encodes CDR1 MNHEY and CDR2 SVGAGI. The CDR3 reads CASRIGREVTPLHF. The CDR3 coding sequence is TGTGCCAGCAGGATCGGCAGGGAGGTAACACCCCTCCACTTT.

The V gene is TRBV5-1, the J gene TRBJ1-4; D may be TRBD1 (6 bases). This CDR3 has 14 residues. The germline V gene encodes CDR1 SGHRS and CDR2 YFSETQ. V was trimmed by 2 bases and J by 8 bases, leaving 13 bases between them. CDR3 sequence (DNA): TGCGCCAGCAGCTTTGGACAGAATCGGGAAAAACTGTTTTTT. As protein: CASSFGQNREKLFF.

CDR3 sequence reads: CASSSGGRGTEAFF. CDR3 bases: TGTGCCAGCAGTTCAGGGGGCAGGGGCACTGAAGCTTTCTTT. The chain employs TRBV5-4 and TRBJ1-1; TRBD1 agrees at 8 bases. This CDR3 has 14 amino acids. From germline, CDR1 is SGHNT and CDR2 YYREEE (reference sequence). The ends lost 5 bases at V and 4 bases at J; junction bases unmatched: 7.

J is TRBJ2-3 and V is TRBV11-2, with 11 positions matching TRBD2. The germline V gene has CDR1 SGHAT and CDR2 FQNNGV. The junction had 5 bases not matched to a gene; V was cut back by 5 bases and J by 1 base. The CDR3 has 16 residues. CDR3 residues: CASSPRLAGRTDTQYF. The CDR3 DNA reads as TGTGCCAGCAGCCCCAGACTAGCGGGACGCACAGATACGCAGTATTTT.

The CDR3 protein is CAISETSGSVDEQFF. The DNA for the CDR3 is TGTGCCATCAGTGAGACTAGCGGGAGTGTCGATGAGCAGTTCTTC. The chain has TRBV10-3 and TRBJ2-1, with 11 bases that match TRBD2. Trimming removed 2 bases from V and 8 bases from J; junction bases left unmatched: 5. Germline V lookup: CDR1 ENHRY, CDR2 SYGVKD. The CDR3 is made up of 15 amino acids.

In its sample, this clone was seen many times. This chain connects TRBV4-1 to TRBJ1-2; D not certain. The CDR3 sequence is 13 residues long. Trimming shortened V by 2 bases and J by 2 bases, and 6 bases separated the two germline ends. CDR1 and CDR2 from the germline V gene are MGHRA and YSYEKL. CDR3 in amino acids: CASSQRHNYGYTF. The CDR3 DNA reads as TGCGCCAGCAGCCAACGACACAACTATGGCTACACCTTC.

V is TRBV28 and J is TRBJ1-2, with TRBD1 identical over 7 bases. Germline V lookup: CDR1 MDHEN, CDR2 SYDVKM. With V trimmed by 5 bases and J by 4 bases, 7 bases remained unmatched. This CDR3 has 14 residues. CDR3 region: CASSPSPGGYGYTF. The CDR3 bases are TGTGCCAGCAGTCCATCGCCAGGGGGCTATGGCTACACCTTC.

The chain joins TRBV6-5 to TRBJ1-4; D is possibly TRBD1 (6 bases). V was trimmed by 0 bases and J by 6 bases, leaving 14 bases between them. Per the germline V gene, CDR1 is MNHEY and CDR2 is SVGAGI. The CDR3 has 16 residues. DNA of the CDR3: TGTGCCAGCAGTTACTCGGCAGGGGCCGGCTATGAAAAACTGTTTTTT. Translation: CASSYSAGAGYEKLFF.

This rearrangement joins TRBV12-5 to TRBJ2-7; 8 bases are shared with TRBD2. CDR1 and CDR2 from the germline V gene are LGHNT and FRNRAP. The ends lost 3 bases at V and 5 bases at J; junction bases unmatched: 9. This CDR3 comprises 15 residues. The CDR3 loop reads CASGFWTSPTHEQYF. CDR3 DNA sequence: TGTGCTAGTGGTTTCTGGACTAGCCCTACTCACGAGCAGTACTTC.

Only one count was recorded for this clone. The chain links TRBV7-9 to TRBJ2-7; 7 bases agree with TRBD2. This CDR3 contains 14 residues. The germline V gene has CDR1 SEHNR and CDR2 FQNEAQ (reference sequence). V was pared by 10 bases and J by 4 bases, with 13 bases of the junction left unmatched. In DNA, the CDR3 is TGTGCCATCACTTCTAGCGGAGGGACTTACGAGCAGTACTTC. Translation gives CAITSSGGTYEQYF. The whole variable domain, filled in from reference TRBV7-9 and TRBJ2-7, reads DTGVSQNPRHKITKRGQNVTFRCDPISEHNRLYWYRQTLGQGPEFLTYFQNEAQLEKSRLLSDRFSAERPKGSFSTLEIQRTEQGDSAMYLCAITSSGGTYEQYFGPGTRLTVT.

In DNA, the CDR3 is TGTGCCAGCAGTGAGGCCTGGAGAAGCTCCTACGAGCAGTACTTC. It codes for CASSEAWRSSYEQYF. The gene calls are TRBV6-1 and TRBJ2-7; D remains ambiguous. CDR1 MNHNS and CDR2 SASEGT come from the germline V gene. The CDR3 consists of 15 residues. V dropped 3 bases and J dropped 0 bases, with 12 bases sitting between them.

Concerning this clone: The final CDR3 position lacks the conserved phenylalanine or tryptophan, pointing to a likely read error. The DNA is omitted, as the CDR3 cannot be located on it reliably, and the CDR3 follows TCRdb's listing. The chain has TRBV19 and TRBJ1-1. Inclusive of both ends, the CDR3 amounts to 11 amino acids. Germline CDR1 is LNHDA and CDR2 is SQIVND (reference sequence). CDR3 sequence: CASRGEGPQVL.

The chain carries TRBV7-9 and TRBJ2-3; 7 bases are shared with TRBD2. Looked up from germline, CDR1 is SEHNR and CDR2 is FQNEAQ (reference sequence). The V and J ends lost 3 bases and 4 bases, in that order; junction bases with no gene match: 4. This CDR3 region has 14 residues. The CDR3 region is CASSFFGRPDTQYF. In DNA form, the CDR3 reads TGTGCCAGCAGCTTTTTCGGGAGGCCAGATACGCAGTATTTT.

The chain carries TRBV5-1 and TRBJ1-5; possibly TRBD1 for D (6 bases). CDR3 size: 15 residues. Trimming shortened V by 0 bases and J by 1 base, and 8 bases separated the two germline ends. Germline V gene data show CDR1 as SGHRS and CDR2 as YFSETQ. The CDR3 bases are TGCGCCAGCAGCTTGGAGGGGGGGAGCAATCAGCCCCAGCATTTT. Amino acids: CASSLEGGSNQPQHF.

J is TRBJ2-1 and V is TRBV29-1; TRBD2 agrees at 8 bases. The CDR3 is 18 amino acids. Germline lookup yields CDR1 SQVTM and CDR2 ANQGSEA. V lost 0 bases and J lost 2; bases outside the gene matches: 12. CDR3 in DNA: TGCAGCGTTGAAGAATCCCCGAGCCCGACTAGCGCCTACAATGAGCAGTTCTTC. It specifies CSVEESPSPTSAYNEQFF.

V and J are TRBV7-9 and TRBJ2-3, with TRBD1 matching 9 bases. Germline CDR1 and CDR2: SEHNR and FQNEAQ (reference sequence). This CDR3 has 15 residues. Trimming took 7 bases from V and 4 from J; bases not matched to a gene: 9. The CDR3 loop is CASTASDRGPDTQYF. The CDR3 nucleotides are TGTGCCAGCACCGCGTCGGACAGGGGCCCAGATACGCAGTATTTT.

The J gene is TRBJ1-2, the V gene TRBV15; D perhaps matches TRBD1 (5 bases). Trimming stripped 0 bases from V and 1 base from J, with 12 bases between. The germline CDR1 and CDR2 sequences are LNHNV and YYDKDF (reference sequence). This CDR3 region has 16 residues. In nucleotides, the CDR3 is TGTGCCACCAGCAGAGATCCGTTGACAGTTAACTATGGCTACACCTTC. This gives the protein CATSRDPLTVNYGYTF.

V and J are TRBV9 and TRBJ1-1; 7 bases align to TRBD1. V shed 4 bases, J shed 2 bases, and the junction held 2 bases outside the gene matches. The CDR3 has 13 amino acids. Germline CDR1 reads SGDLS; CDR2 reads YYNGEE. The CDR3 nucleotides read TGTGCCAGCAGCCGGGACAGTAACACTGAAGCTTTCTTT. It is translated as CASSRDSNTEAFF.

The chain has TRBV11-2 and TRBJ2-1, with D perhaps matching TRBD1 (6 bases). Trimming left V 2 bases short and J 4 bases short, with 6 bases between. Germline lookup yields CDR1 SGHAT and CDR2 FQNNGV. The CDR3 runs to 13 residues. CDR3 DNA: TGTGCCAGCAGCTTACAGGGGTACAATGAGCAGTTCTTC. It specifies CASSLQGYNEQFF.